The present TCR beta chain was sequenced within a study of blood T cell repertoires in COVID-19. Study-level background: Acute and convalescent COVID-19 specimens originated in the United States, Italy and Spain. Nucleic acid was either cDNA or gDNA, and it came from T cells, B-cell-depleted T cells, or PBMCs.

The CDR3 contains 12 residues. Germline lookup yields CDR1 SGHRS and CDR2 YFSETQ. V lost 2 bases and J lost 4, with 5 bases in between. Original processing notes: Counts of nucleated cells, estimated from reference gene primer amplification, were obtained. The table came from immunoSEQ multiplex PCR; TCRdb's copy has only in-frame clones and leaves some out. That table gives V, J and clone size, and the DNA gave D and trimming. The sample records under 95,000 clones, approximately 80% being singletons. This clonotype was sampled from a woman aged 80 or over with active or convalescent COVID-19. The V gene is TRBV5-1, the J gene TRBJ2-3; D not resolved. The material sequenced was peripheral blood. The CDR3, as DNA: TGCGCCAGCAGCTTCGTCGCAGATACGCAGTATTTT. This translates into CASSFVADTQYF.